This T cell receptor (beta chain) was profiled in a study of blood T cell repertoires in COVID-19. For the study at large: In each case, the material was cDNA or gDNA derived from T cells, B-cell-depleted T cells, or PBMCs.

The CDR3 spans 15 residues. The junction had 15 bases not matched to a gene; V was cut back by 8 bases and J by 8 bases. The germline CDR1 and CDR2 sequences are LNHDA and SQIVND (reference sequence). Patients at the Seattle site were enrolled during active infection and followed longitudinally. Sequencing was performed with immunoSEQ multiplex PCR; in TCRdb, only in-frame clones are kept and a portion is missing. The sample carries about 480,000 clones, roughly nine tenths recorded once. Sequencing was carried out using peripheral blood. This chain joins TRBV19 and TRBJ1-2, with 9 bases matching TRBD1. This TCR was sampled from a man aged 18 to 29 with COVID-19, enrolled during active disease. This CDR3 is CASRPGTGTFDGYTF. The CDR3 region has the DNA TGTGCCAGTCGCCCCGGGACAGGGACGTTTGACGGCTACACCTTC.